These T cell receptor beta chains were read from a single sample in a study of control samples from healthy donors and cancer patients. Data came from immunoSEQ multiplex PCR; TCRdb stores just in-frame clones and leaves some out. The sample has 45,000 to 60,000 clones; about nine tenths are singletons. Sequences were obtained from PBMCs. These receptors came from a man aged 55-75 years with head and neck cancer. The CDR3 runs from the conserved cysteine through the conserved F or W. Size is stated for part of the rows, as once, few or many counts, or as a class when the clone is expanded.

clone_size	v_call	j_call	cdr3_aa
NA	TRBV2	TRBJ1-1	CASAVDLMNTEAFF
NA	TRBV18	TRBJ2-7	CASSPSGDEQYF
NA	TRBV19	TRBJ1-1	CASTPTELGTEAFF
NA	TRBV28	TRBJ2-7	CASSLLSSVNEQYF
NA	TRBV19	TRBJ2-4	CASSLELAGDKAKNIQYF
NA	TRBV4-1	TRBJ2-6	CASREVGDAGANVLTF
NA	TRBV5-1	TRBJ2-7	CASSTGPGGEQYF
NA	TRBV28	TRBJ1-2	CASSPGQGGANYGYTF
once	TRBV3-1/TRBV3-2	TRBJ1-6	CASSQGDGSPNSPLHF
NA	TRBV7-2	TRBJ2-1	CASRGGLLDFYNEQFF
NA	TRBV6-6	TRBJ1-1	CASKFGENTEAFF
few	TRBV28	TRBJ1-1	CATTGQPIEAFF
NA	TRBV3-1/TRBV3-2	TRBJ2-3	CASSLSVDTQYF
NA	TRBV7-9	TRBJ1-1	CASSSDSGMNTEAFF
NA	TRBV4-2	TRBJ2-3	CASSQQGGTDTQYF
NA	TRBV9	TRBJ2-7	CASSAREGNSLYEQYF
NA	TRBV7-9	TRBJ2-2	CASSLALTGELFF
NA	TRBV5-1	TRBJ2-1	CASSLGVEQFF
NA	TRBV27	TRBJ2-1	CASSLVGTWDNEQFF
once	TRBV11-2	TRBJ2-3	CASSPSGRTQYF
NA	TRBV15	TRBJ1-1	CATSRGDPPVTEAFF
NA	TRBV6-5	TRBJ1-6	CASSYASGNSPLHF
NA	TRBV6-6	TRBJ2-7	CASRPLDRATYEQYF
NA	TRBV21-1	TRBJ1-1	CASSKETGHEGTEAFF
NA	TRBV6-1	TRBJ2-5	CASSEDSKVAGERVEYF
NA	TRBV7-9	TRBJ2-7	CASSSIQELSSYEQYF
NA	TRBV9	TRBJ2-1	CASSVGFPNEQFF
NA	TRBV6-1	TRBJ2-5	CASSEISRKETQYF
NA	TRBV7-2	TRBJ2-6	CASSLTGGGGANVLTF
NA	TRBV6-5	TRBJ1-2	CASRQDRGDYGYTF
NA	TRBV4-3	TRBJ1-2	CASSQQTTPNYGYTF
NA	TRBV27	TRBJ1-1	CASSHQNRGPLNTEAFF
NA	TRBV12-3/TRBV12-4	TRBJ2-7	CASSLMQGDEQYF
NA	TRBV5-4	TRBJ2-2	CASSFWLAGISATGELFF
NA	TRBV5-5	TRBJ2-2	CASSSNSAGELFF
NA	TRBV15	TRBJ1-4	CATSRTKAATNEKLFF
NA	TRBV19	TRBJ1-6	CASSTWEAGGPNSPLHF
NA	TRBV7-8	TRBJ2-2	CASSSFRVTPGGELFF
NA	TRBV5-6	TRBJ2-3	CASRPGGGLGMTDTQYF
NA	TRBV5-1	TRBJ2-4	CASSYNDRTGWQYF
NA	TRBV5-4	TRBJ1-2	CASSPGWRGSSGGGYTF
NA	TRBV19	TRBJ1-1	CASSPSGTFEAFF
NA	TRBV29-1	TRBJ2-3	CSVDRTGITDTQYF
NA	TRBV7-9	TRBJ1-1	CASSPEGGGDMNTEAFF
NA	TRBV27	TRBJ2-2	CASSALTGELFF
NA	TRBV3-1/TRBV3-2	TRBJ2-3	CASSRRLAGAGDTQYF
once	TRBV30	TRBJ1-2	CAWEGGRGLGYTF
NA	TRBV29-1	TRBJ2-1	CSVEETNRGPYNEQFF
NA	TRBV5-1	TRBJ1-2	CASSLYRGVDYGYTF
NA	TRBV28	TRBJ1-6	CASSHPQGWDSPLHF
NA	TRBV27	TRBJ2-6	CASSYPGANVLTF
NA	TRBV27	TRBJ1-1	CASNRQGLNTEAFF
NA	TRBV11-2	TRBJ2-1	CASSLGSAEQFF
once	TRBV28	TRBJ1-5	CASSPLQGIQPQHF